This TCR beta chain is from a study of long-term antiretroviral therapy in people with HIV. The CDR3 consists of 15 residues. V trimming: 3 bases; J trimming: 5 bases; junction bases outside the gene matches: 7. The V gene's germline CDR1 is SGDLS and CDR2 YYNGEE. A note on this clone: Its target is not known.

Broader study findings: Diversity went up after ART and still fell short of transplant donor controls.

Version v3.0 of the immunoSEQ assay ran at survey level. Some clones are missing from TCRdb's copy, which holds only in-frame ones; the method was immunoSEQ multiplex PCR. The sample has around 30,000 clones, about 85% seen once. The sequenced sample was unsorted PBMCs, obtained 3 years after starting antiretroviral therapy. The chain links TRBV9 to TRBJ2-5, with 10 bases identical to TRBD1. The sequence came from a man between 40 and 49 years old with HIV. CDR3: CASSESTGGDETQYF. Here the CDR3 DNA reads TGTGCCAGCAGCGAGTCGACAGGGGGCGACGAGACCCAGTACTTC.